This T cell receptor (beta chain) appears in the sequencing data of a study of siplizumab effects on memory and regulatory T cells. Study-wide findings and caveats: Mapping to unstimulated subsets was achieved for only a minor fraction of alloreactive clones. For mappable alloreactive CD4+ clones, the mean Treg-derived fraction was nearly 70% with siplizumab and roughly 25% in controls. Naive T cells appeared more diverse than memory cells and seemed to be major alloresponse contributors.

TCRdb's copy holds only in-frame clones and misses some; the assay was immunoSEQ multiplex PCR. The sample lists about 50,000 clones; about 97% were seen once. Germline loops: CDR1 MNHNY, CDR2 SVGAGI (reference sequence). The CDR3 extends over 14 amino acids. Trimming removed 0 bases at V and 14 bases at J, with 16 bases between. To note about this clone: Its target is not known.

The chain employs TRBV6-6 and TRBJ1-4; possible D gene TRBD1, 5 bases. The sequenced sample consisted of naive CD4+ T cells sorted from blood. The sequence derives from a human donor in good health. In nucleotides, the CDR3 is TGTGCCAGCAGTTACTCGAAGGAGGGAGGGGTTCTGTTTTTT. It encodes CASSYSKEGGVLFF.